These 19 T cell receptor beta chains share one sample of origin, sequenced in a study of chronic HIV infection and antiretroviral therapy. One entry per CDR3 protein results from TCRdb running MiXCR on the 5' RACE reads. The data contain approximately 47,000 distinct CDR3 sequences, approximately 19% of them seen just once; the ten biggest clones take up over 2.5%. Sequenced material: peripheral blood. These receptors originate from an adult who had HIV and had not received antiretroviral therapy, or was an uninfected healthy control (not recorded which).

The rearrangement uses TRBV6-5 and TRBJ2-7; 7 positions agree with TRBD2. V shed 6 bases, J shed 2 bases, and the junction held 10 bases outside the gene matches. The CDR3 sequence is 15 residues long. Germline-derived CDR1 and CDR2 are MNHEY and SVGAGI. The CDR3 DNA reads TGTGCCAGCAGCTACCGGGCGGGAGAGACCTACGAGCAGTACTTC. This encodes CASSYRAGETYEQYF.

The V and J genes are TRBV28 and TRBJ2-7, with 9 bases matching TRBD2. Germline CDR1 and CDR2: MDHEN and SYDVKM. CDR3 length: 14 amino acids. Trimming cost V 6 bases and J 3 bases; bases outside gene matches: 6. The CDR3 DNA reads as TGTGCCAGCAGCCCTAGCGGGACGTACTACGAGCAGTACTTC. This encodes CASSPSGTYYEQYF.

V gene TRBV28 combines with J gene TRBJ2-3, with a weak D call TRBD2 (6 bases). Germline V gives CDR1 MDHEN, CDR2 SYDVKM. The CDR3 is 14 residues long. The V gene lost 4 bases and the J gene lost 4 bases, with 12 bases spanning the gap. In DNA, the CDR3 is TGTGCCAGCAGTTCGGGGAGGAGTTCAGATACGCAGTATTTT. Translated: CASSSGRSSDTQYF. The full variable domain, in which reference TRBV28 and TRBJ2-3 provide the parts outside the CDR3, is DVKVTQSSRYLVKRTGEKVFLECVQDMDHENMFWYRQDPGLGLRLIYFSYDVKMKEKGDIPEGYSVSREKKERFSLILESASTNQTSMYLCASSSGRSSDTQYFGPGTRLTVL.

This clonotype has a count of ten or more. The genes are TRBV7-2 and TRBJ2-1; D possibly matches TRBD1 or TRBD2 (6 bases each). The CDR3 loop spans 14 amino acids. Germline values: CDR1 SGHTA, CDR2 FQGNSA. Trimming removed 1 base at V and 8 bases at J, with 12 bases between. The CDR3 loop reads CASSLGPGGYEQFF. Written as DNA, the CDR3 is TGTGCCAGCAGCTTAGGACCCGGGGGCTATGAGCAGTTCTTC.

This sequence joins TRBV28 and TRBJ2-5; TRBD1 is a possible D gene (5 bases). Trimming left V 7 bases short and J 5 bases short, with 17 bases between. CDR3 size: 14 residues. Germline V lookup: CDR1 MDHEN, CDR2 SYDVKM. CDR3 in amino acids: CASTTPSPGETQYF. The CDR3 DNA sequence: TGTGCCAGCACAACCCCGAGTCCAGGGGAGACCCAGTACTTC.

V usage is TRBV4-1 and J usage is TRBJ2-1, with 9 bases aligning to TRBD2. Trimming took 4 bases from V and 8 from J; bases not matched to a gene: 15. The CDR3 contains 17 residues. From germline, CDR1 is MGHRA and CDR2 YSYEKL. CDR3 in amino acids: CASSRSLGGRGVDEQFF. In nucleotides, the CDR3 is TGCGCCAGCAGCCGATCACTTGGCGGGAGGGGGGTCGATGAGCAGTTCTTC.

This clonotype has more than one count but fewer than ten. The CDR3 DNA reads as TGTGCCAGCAGCCTAGGGGGCGGGGGTGAGCAGTTCTTC. The encoded protein is CASSLGGGGEQFF. The V and J genes are TRBV7-9 and TRBJ2-1; D could derive from TRBD1 or TRBD2 (7 bases each). CDR1 is SEHNR and CDR2 is FQNEAQ in the germline V gene (reference sequence). The CDR3 has 13 residues. The ends were cut back, 5 bases at V and 9 bases at J, with 14 bases in the middle.

This clonotype has just a few counts. V is TRBV11-2 and J is TRBJ2-7, with D tentatively TRBD1 (5 bases). The CDR3 has 14 amino acids. From germline, CDR1 is SGHAT and CDR2 FQNNGV. Trimming left V 4 bases short and J 2 bases short, with 12 bases between. For the CDR3, the DNA is TGTGCCAGCAGCTCAGGGCCACAAGCCTACGAGCAGTACTTC. Translation gives CASSSGPQAYEQYF.

The chain carries TRBV10-3 and TRBJ2-3; TRBD2 matches 9 bases. J gave up 4 bases and V 10 bases, and 3 bases lay outside the gene matches. The germline V gene encodes CDR1 ENHRY and CDR2 SYGVKD. The CDR3 has 12 residues. The CDR3 DNA follows: TGTGCCACTAGCGGGATGTCAGATACGCAGTATTTT. It codes for CATSGMSDTQYF.

This clonotype has only a few counts. The J gene is TRBJ2-7, the V gene TRBV7-9; no clear D. CDR1 and CDR2 from the germline V gene are SEHNR and FQNEAQ (reference sequence). V lost 7 bases and J 2 bases, leaving 12 bases between the germline ends. This CDR3 region has 13 residues. Here the CDR3 DNA reads TGTGCCAGCACCCCTAAACGGACCTACGAGCAGTACTTC. Translation: CASTPKRTYEQYF.

V gene TRBV7-9 combines with J gene TRBJ2-1; 10 bases are a match to TRBD2. V shed 4 bases and J 5 bases; nucleotides not matched to a gene: 8. This CDR3 region has 16 residues. The germline gives CDR1 SEHNR, CDR2 FQNEAQ (reference sequence). In DNA form, the CDR3 reads TGTGCCAGCAGCTCCGCTAGCGGGAGAGCCCACAATGAGCAGTTCTTC. Its protein product is CASSSASGRAHNEQFF.

The chain has TRBV7-9 and TRBJ2-1; tentative D call: TRBD1 (5 bases). CDR1 and CDR2 from the germline V gene are SEHNR and FQNEAQ (reference sequence). The CDR3 sequence is 14 residues long. V lost 10 bases and J 3 bases, leaving 16 bases between the germline ends. For the CDR3, the DNA is TGTGCCACGACCTGGGGCGTAGTCTACAATGAGCAGTTCTTC. The encoded protein is CATTWGVVYNEQFF.

This clonotype was seen once. The gene calls are TRBV28 and TRBJ2-3; 10 bases agree with TRBD2. V shed 3 bases and J 0 bases; nucleotides not matched to a gene: 12. Germline CDR1 reads MDHEN; CDR2 reads SYDVKM. CDR3 size: 19 residues. The CDR3: CASSFRFVAGGPSTDTQYF. For the CDR3, the DNA is TGTGCCAGCAGTTTTAGGTTTGTAGCGGGAGGACCAAGCACAGATACGCAGTATTTT.

This clonotype was counted between two and nine times. The CDR3 region is CASSPGTALYEQYF. CDR3 bases: TGCGCCAGCAGCCCCGGGACAGCTCTCTACGAGCAGTACTTC. The chain carries TRBV5-1 and TRBJ2-7, with 7 bases aligning to TRBD1. Germline V gene lookup returns CDR1 SGHRS and CDR2 YFSETQ. V shed 4 bases, J shed 3 bases, and the junction held 7 bases outside the gene matches. The CDR3 is 14 amino acids.

This clonotype was seen a few times. The chain couples TRBV27 to TRBJ2-5, with D perhaps assigned TRBD1 or TRBD2 (5 bases each). V was clipped by 5 bases and J by 4 bases, with 17 bases between them. The CDR3 runs 15 residues. CDR1 is MNHEY and CDR2 is SMNVEV in the germline V gene (reference sequence). CDR3 in DNA: TGTGCCAGCAGTCCCGGGGCTGTACGGCGAGAGACCCAGTACTTC. Protein sequence: CASSPGAVRRETQYF.

The J gene is TRBJ2-3, the V gene TRBV30; the D is unclear. V was cut by 0 bases and J by 0 bases, with 7 bases left in between. The CDR3 consists of 14 residues. The germline V gene has CDR1 GTSNPN and CDR2 SVGIG (reference sequence). CDR3 amino acids: CAWSVFSSTDTQYF. Written as DNA, the CDR3 is TGTGCCTGGAGTGTTTTCAGCAGCACAGATACGCAGTATTTT.

There are a few counts of this clonotype. The chain recombines TRBV4-1 with TRBJ1-6, with D possibly being TRBD1 (6 bases). The CDR3 has 17 residues. Germline-derived CDR1 and CDR2 are MGHRA and YSYEKL. V lost 0 bases and J 7 bases, leaving 16 bases between the germline ends. The CDR3 loop reads CASSQEGRAGVNSPLHF. DNA for the CDR3: TGCGCCAGCAGCCAAGAGGGGAGGGCAGGGGTGAATTCACCCCTCCACTTT.

This chain uses TRBV28 with TRBJ2-5, with 9 bases that match TRBD1. Trimming at V came to 5 bases and at J to 3 bases, leaving 7 bases not matched to a gene. The CDR3 sequence is 15 residues long. The germline gives CDR1 MDHEN, CDR2 SYDVKM. The CDR3 loop reads CASSTRQGVKETQYF. As DNA, the CDR3 is TGTGCCAGCAGTACCCGACAGGGGGTGAAAGAGACCCAGTACTTC.

The chain links TRBV10-3 to TRBJ2-3; TRBD2 might be the D (6 bases). From germline, CDR1 is ENHRY and CDR2 SYGVKD. The CDR3 has 17 amino acids. With 0 bases removed from V and 5 bases from J, the gap between germline ends came to 18 bases. The CDR3 DNA follows: TGTGCCATCAGTGAGTCACGGCGGAGGGGTAAGGAAGATACGCAGTATTTT. Its translation: CAISESRRRGKEDTQYF.